A selection of T cell receptor beta chains follows, all from one sample in a study of T cell repertoires in ileal Crohn's disease. Profiling relied on immunoSEQ multiplex PCR, and the TCRdb table lists in-frame clones only, not all of them. This repertoire shows several thousand clones, 80% to 90% found once; its top ten account for 5.5% to 6.5%. Sequenced material: ileal tissue. These receptors were taken from an adult with Crohn's disease. Each CDR3 is given with its conserved first and last residue. D genes are given only for firm matches. A row's size may be missing; if present it is once, few, many or a size class.

cdr3_aa cdr3_nt v_call d_call clone_size j_call
CASSPGMGRSPLHF TGTGCCAGTAGTCCCGGTATGGGGCGTTCACCCCTCCACTTT TRBV19 NA once TRBJ1-6
CASSSDIRVRGTEAFF TGTGCCAGCAGTTCAGATATCAGGGTAAGGGGCACTGAAGCTTTCTTT TRBV28 NA few TRBJ1-1
CASSLTPGANEKLFF TGTGCCAGCAGCTTAACACCAGGGGCGAATGAAAAACTGTTTTTT TRBV7-8 NA NA TRBJ1-4
CASSVTSGGPPTTQYF TGCGCCAGCAGCGTCACTAGCGGGGGCCCCCCCACTACGCAGTATTTT TRBV5-1 TRBD2 NA TRBJ2-3
CAWGGLLGTDTQYF TGTGCCTGGGGGGGGTTGCTGGGGACAGATACGCAGTATTTT TRBV30 NA NA TRBJ2-3
CASSDHGGLDEQFF TGTGCCAGCAGTGACCACGGGGGGTTGGATGAGCAGTTCTTC TRBV6-4 TRBD2 NA TRBJ2-1
CASSLIGGYNEQFF TGTGCCAGCAGTTTAATCGGCGGATACAATGAGCAGTTCTTC TRBV28 NA NA TRBJ2-1
CASKASGTDTQYF TGTGCCAGTAAGGCCAGCGGGACAGATACGCAGTATTTT TRBV19 NA NA TRBJ2-3
CASEGTANTEAFF TGTGCCAGCGAGGGGACAGCGAACACTGAAGCTTTCTTT TRBV2 TRBD1 once TRBJ1-1
CASRPGGSEAFF TGTGCCAGCCGACCGGGAGGGTCTGAAGCTTTCTTT TRBV28 NA once TRBJ1-1
CAWSVLDRHFYGYTF TGTGCCTGGAGTGTATTGGACAGACACTTCTATGGCTACACCTTC TRBV30 NA large TRBJ1-2
CASSLGLSSYEQYF TGTGCCAGCAGCTTAGGGTTGAGCTCCTACGAGCAGTACTTC TRBV7-2 NA NA TRBJ2-7
CASSQDGNRGGLVDEQYF TGCGCCAGCAGCCAAGATGGGAATAGGGGGGGTCTAGTCGACGAGCAGTACTTC TRBV4-1 NA NA TRBJ2-7
CASSSTLSPGQGTYEQYF TGTGCCAGCAGCTCCACACTCTCACCGGGACAGGGTACCTACGAGCAGTACTTC TRBV11-2 TRBD1 NA TRBJ2-7
CASSPGTSSYEQYF TGTGCCAGCAGCCCCGGGACAAGCTCCTACGAGCAGTACTTC TRBV28 NA NA TRBJ2-7
CASSVMQGSSTDTQYF TGTGCCAGCAGTGTTATGCAGGGGTCTAGCACAGATACGCAGTATTTT TRBV6-1 NA NA TRBJ2-3
CASSLTSNTEAFF TGTGCCAGCAGCTTAACATCCAACACTGAAGCTTTCTTT TRBV5-8 NA NA TRBJ1-1
CASSLRGQERREQYF TGTGCCAGCAGTTTAAGGGGACAGGAAAGGCGCGAGCAGTACTTC TRBV27 TRBD1 NA TRBJ2-7
CASSPQGGEQYF TGTGCCAGCAGCCCACAGGGGGGCGAGCAGTACTTC TRBV9 TRBD1 NA TRBJ2-7
CASRAGAGNTIYF TGTGCCAGCAGGGCAGGGGCAGGAAACACCATATATTTT TRBV6-1 NA NA TRBJ1-3
CASSLVRDSYNGYTF TGTGCCAGCAGCCTCGTTAGGGACAGTTATAATGGCTACACCTTC TRBV11-2 TRBD1 NA TRBJ1-2
CASSVPRRGTDTQYF TGTGCCAGCAGCGTACCACGGAGGGGCACAGATACGCAGTATTTT TRBV9 NA NA TRBJ2-3
CASSLQGQGTYGYTF TGTGCCAGCAGCCTCCAGGGACAGGGAACCTATGGCTACACCTTC TRBV7-2 TRBD1 NA TRBJ1-2
CASSTWTGGEGVLYLHF TGTGCCAGCAGTACATGGACAGGGGGCGAGGGTGTTTTGTATCTCCACTTT TRBV27 TRBD1 NA TRBJ1-6
CASSLAGGWADTQYF TGCGCCAGCAGCTTGGCAGGGGGCTGGGCAGATACGCAGTATTTT TRBV5-1 TRBD1 NA TRBJ2-3
CASSLGRNWGQLETQYF TGTGCCAGCAGCTTAGGAAGGAATTGGGGGCAGTTGGAGACCCAGTACTTC TRBV7-9 NA NA TRBJ2-5
CASSFFGRGYGYTF TGTGCCAGCAGCTTCTTCGGCAGGGGGTATGGCTACACCTTC TRBV5-5 TRBD1 few TRBJ1-2
CASTPQGAVGTQYF TGTGCCAGCACCCCTCAGGGGGCTGTAGGAACCCAGTACTTC TRBV9 TRBD1 NA TRBJ2-5
CASRMGQDNSPLHF TGTGCCAGCAGAATGGGACAGGATAATTCACCCCTCCACTTT TRBV6-5 TRBD1 NA TRBJ1-6
CSVSSTGDGYTF TGCAGCGTCAGTAGTACAGGGGATGGCTACACCTTC TRBV29-1 TRBD1 NA TRBJ1-2
CASSQRGRDKNIQYF TGCGCCAGCAGCCAACGCGGAAGAGACAAAAACATTCAGTACTTC TRBV4-1 NA medium-sized TRBJ2-4
CASSLDGGQPQHF TGCGCCAGCAGCTTGGACGGTGGTCAGCCCCAGCATTTT TRBV5-1 NA NA TRBJ1-5
CASRYTGGLAGPGYTGELFF TGTGCCAGCAGGTACACCGGGGGACTAGCGGGTCCAGGTTACACCGGGGAGCTGTTTTTT TRBV2 TRBD2 NA TRBJ2-2
CASSTLSPGQGVHEQYF TGTGCCAGCAGTACACTTTCTCCGGGACAGGGGGTCCACGAGCAGTACTTC TRBV28 TRBD1 NA TRBJ2-7
CASSLIGGLQSPLHF TGTGCCAGCAGCTTAATCGGGGGGCTGCAGTCACCCCTCCACTTT TRBV7-2 NA NA TRBJ1-6
CASSLDRANTEAFF TGCGCCAGCAGCTTGGACAGGGCGAACACTGAAGCTTTCTTT TRBV5-1 NA NA TRBJ1-1
CASRWTGDVGEAFF TGTGCCAGCAGATGGACAGGGGATGTAGGAGAAGCTTTCTTT TRBV28 TRBD1 NA TRBJ1-1
CASSLDRNTEAFF TGTGCCAGCAGCTTGGACAGGAACACTGAAGCTTTCTTT TRBV7-2 NA NA TRBJ1-1
CASSMGDRESGYTF TGTGCCAGTAGTATGGGGGACAGGGAATCTGGCTACACCTTC TRBV19 TRBD1 NA TRBJ1-2
CATRLVTGELFF TGTGCCACCCGACTAGTTACCGGGGAGCTGTTTTTT TRBV10-3 NA NA TRBJ2-2
CASSLGPYGGPSYEQYF TGTGCCAGCAGCTTAGGCCCTTATGGCGGCCCCTCCTACGAGCAGTACTTC TRBV13 NA NA TRBJ2-7
CASSYYIHGQSYGYTF TGTGCCAGCAGCTATTACATACACGGACAGTCCTATGGCTACACCTTC TRBV7-8 NA few TRBJ1-2